The TCR beta chain under discussion was sequenced for a study of T cell repertoires in cytomegalovirus infection. The overall study: Recently identified HLA-C-restricted CMV epitopes were used, and well-studied HLA-B-restricted CMV epitopes were used as well.

TCRdb itself ran the reads through MiXCR, one entry per CDR3 protein. The sample contains around 25,000 distinct CDR3 sequences, about a fifth of which appear only once. This CDR3 spans 15 amino acids. Germline CDR1 SGHTA, CDR2 FQGNSA. This clonotype was detected many times. Its antigen is as yet unknown. At one of its ends the junction is not consistent with the germline gene, which may arise from a read error. This sample comprised CD8+ T cells from cultured PBMCs, obtained from culture after CMV antigen stimulation. The receptor comes from a human donor in good health (CMV status not recorded). Some clones in this sample may be carry-over from other donors' samples. The chain couples TRBV7-2 to TRBJ2-1; TRBD2 aligns across 12 bases. Written as DNA, the CDR3 is TGTGCCAGCAGCCTAGCGGGAGGGCCGTATATTGAGCAGTTCTTC. It specifies CASSLAGGPYIEQFF.